These T cell receptor beta chains were read from a single sample in a study of blood T cell repertoires in COVID-19. Assay: immunoSEQ multiplex PCR; the TCRdb copy retains only in-frame clones and omits some. Altogether tens of thousands of clones are present, over 80% being singletons, with the ten largest covering almost 6.5%. The sequenced material came from peripheral blood. The origin of the receptors is a woman in her 50s with acute or convalescent COVID-19. The CDR3 runs from the conserved cysteine through the conserved F or W. Each record gives: J gene, clone size, D gene, V gene, CDR3 DNA, CDR3 protein. D genes are given only for firm matches. Clone size, where shown, is once, few, many, or a class for clones that have expanded.

TRBJ1-3,.,.,TRBV3-1/TRBV3-2,TGTGCCAGCAGCCAAGAAGGTCGCAGGGCAGACACCATATATTTT,CASSQEGRRADTIYF
TRBJ2-2,.,TRBD2,TRBV2,TGTGCCAGCAGTGAAGGTCTAGCGGGACCCGGGGAGCTGTTTTTT,CASSEGLAGPGELFF
TRBJ1-4,.,.,TRBV5-1,TGCGCCAGCAGCTTGCAGGGATCAGGGGAAAAACTGTTTTTT,CASSLQGSGEKLFF
TRBJ2-3,.,TRBD2,TRBV29-1,TGCAGCGTTGGCTCCGGGACTAGCGGGCCAGATACGCAGTATTTT,CSVGSGTSGPDTQYF
TRBJ1-5,.,.,TRBV12-3/TRBV12-4,TGTGCCAGCAGCCGAGGTTACAATCAGCCCCAGCATTTT,CASSRGYNQPQHF
TRBJ1-2,.,.,TRBV28,TGTGCCAGCAGTTTGGGACACGACGGCTACACCTTC,CASSLGHDGYTF
TRBJ1-5,.,.,TRBV6-4,TGTGCCAGCAGTGACTCGAGTCCGCCCCCGGGGGGGAAGAGGAGCAATCAGCCCCAGCATTTT,CASSDSSPPPGGKRSNQPQHF
TRBJ2-5,.,.,TRBV9,TGTGCCAGCAGCGTAGCGCCTTTCCGGTCTGGAGAGACCCAGTACTTC,CASSVAPFRSGETQYF
TRBJ2-3,once,.,TRBV27,TGTGCCAGCTCCTACTCCGGAGCAGATACGCAGTATTTT,CASSYSGADTQYF
TRBJ1-2,once,TRBD1,TRBV7-9,TGTGCCAGCAGCGCTGAGGGGGCAGTCTATGGCTACACCTTC,CASSAEGAVYGYTF
TRBJ2-1,once,.,TRBV15,TGTGCCACCAGCAGAGATCGGGGCAGGGGTTACAATGAGCAGTTCTTC,CATSRDRGRGYNEQFF
TRBJ1-2,.,TRBD1,TRBV28,TGTGCCAGCAATCTCAGGGGGCACGGCTACACCTTC,CASNLRGHGYTF
TRBJ2-1,.,TRBD2,TRBV5-1,TGCGCCAGCAGCTTGGCCTCGGGGGGGCAATACAATGAGCAGTTCTTC,CASSLASGGQYNEQFF
TRBJ1-6,.,TRBD1,TRBV30,TGTGCCTGGAGTGGACAGGGTTCTAGTTCACCCCTCCACTTT,CAWSGQGSSSPLHF
TRBJ1-2,.,.,TRBV5-1,TGCGCCAGCAGCCCCCGACAGAACTATGGCTACACCTTC,CASSPRQNYGYTF
TRBJ2-1,.,TRBD2,TRBV23-1,TGCGCCAGCAGTCAACCTAGGACTAGCGGGGGCGGTGAGCAGTTCTTC,CASSQPRTSGGGEQFF
TRBJ1-5,.,.,TRBV19,TGTGCCAGTAGCGCTGCGGGGGAGGGTCAGCCCCAGCATTTT,CASSAAGEGQPQHF
TRBJ2-3,.,TRBD2,TRBV6-5,TGTGCCGCCCGACTAGCGGGAGGACCAGATACGCAGTATTTT,CAARLAGGPDTQYF
TRBJ2-1,.,.,TRBV5-1,TGCGCCAGCAGCTTAGAGGGCGTCGGATGGAATGAGCAGTTCTTC,CASSLEGVGWNEQFF
TRBJ1-1,.,.,TRBV5-5,TGTGCCAGCAGCTTGGTAGTCTCGGGGACTGAAGCTTTCTTT,CASSLVVSGTEAFF
TRBJ2-2,.,TRBD1,TRBV6-5,TGTGCCAGTAATGACAGGGATATCTGGGAGCTGTTTTTT,CASNDRDIWELFF
TRBJ2-7,.,TRBD1,TRBV11-2,TGTGCCAGCAGCTACGGGACAGGTTCCTCCTACGAGCAGTACTTC,CASSYGTGSSYEQYF